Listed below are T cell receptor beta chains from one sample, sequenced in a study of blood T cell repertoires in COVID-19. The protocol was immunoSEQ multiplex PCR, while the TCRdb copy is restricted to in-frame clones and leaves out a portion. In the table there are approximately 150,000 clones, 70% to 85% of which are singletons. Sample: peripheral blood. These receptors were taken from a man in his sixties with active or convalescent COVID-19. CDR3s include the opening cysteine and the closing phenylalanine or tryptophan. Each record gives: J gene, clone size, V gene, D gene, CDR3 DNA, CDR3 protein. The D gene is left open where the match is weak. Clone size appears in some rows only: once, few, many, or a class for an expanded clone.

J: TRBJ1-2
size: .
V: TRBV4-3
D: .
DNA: TGCGCCAGCAGCCAAGATCAGGGCAGGGCCTATGGCTACACCTTC
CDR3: CASSQDQGRAYGYTF

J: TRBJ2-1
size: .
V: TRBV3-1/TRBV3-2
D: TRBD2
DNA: TGTGCCAGCAGCCAAGCCGGGACTAGCTCCTACAATGAGCAGTTCTTC
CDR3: CASSQAGTSSYNEQFF

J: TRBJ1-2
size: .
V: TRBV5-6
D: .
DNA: TGTGCCAGCAGCTACCAAGCGGAACCCAGTGGCTACACCTTC
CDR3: CASSYQAEPSGYTF

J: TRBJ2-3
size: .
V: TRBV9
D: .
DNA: TGTGCCAGCAGCGTAGTGGAGGGGAAGGCCACAGATACGCAGTATTTT
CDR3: CASSVVEGKATDTQYF

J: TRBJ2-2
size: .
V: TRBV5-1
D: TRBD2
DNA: TGCGCCAGCAGCCACCTGACTAGCGGGAACACCGGGGAGCTGTTTTTT
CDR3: CASSHLTSGNTGELFF

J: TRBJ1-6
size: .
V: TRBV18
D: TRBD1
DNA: TGTGCCAGCTCACAACAAACAGGGGGATATAATTCACCCCTCCACTTT
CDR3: CASSQQTGGYNSPLHF

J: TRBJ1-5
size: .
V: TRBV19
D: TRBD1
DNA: TGTGCCAGTAGTACCACCGGGACAGGCAATCAGCCCCAGCATTTT
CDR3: CASSTTGTGNQPQHF

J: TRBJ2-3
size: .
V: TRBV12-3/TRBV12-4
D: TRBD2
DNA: TGTGCCAGCAGTCCCGGACTAGCGGCGCAGTATTTT
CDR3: CASSPGLAAQYF

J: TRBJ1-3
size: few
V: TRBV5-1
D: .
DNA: TGCGCCAGCAGCGCAGGGGTTTCCTCTGGAAACACCATATATTTT
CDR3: CASSAGVSSGNTIYF

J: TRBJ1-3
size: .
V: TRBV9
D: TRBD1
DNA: TGTGCCAGCAGCGCCCACGTCTCAGGGGGAGTCTCTGGAAACACCATATATTTT
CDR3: CASSAHVSGGVSGNTIYF

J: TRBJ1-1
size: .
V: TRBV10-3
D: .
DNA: TGTGCCATCAGGAGACAGGCCGTCTTTCACACTGAAGCTTTCTTT
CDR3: CAIRRQAVFHTEAFF

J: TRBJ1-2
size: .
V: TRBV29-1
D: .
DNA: TGCAGCGTTGACCCGACAGTAAACTATGGCTACACCTTC
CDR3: CSVDPTVNYGYTF

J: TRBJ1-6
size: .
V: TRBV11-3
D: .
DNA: TGTGCCAGCAGCTCGAGGATACAGGGAGGGAATTCACCCCTCCACTTT
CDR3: CASSSRIQGGNSPLHF

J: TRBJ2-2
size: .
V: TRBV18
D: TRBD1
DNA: TGTGCCAGCTCACCAAGCCGGGACAGGTACACCGGGGAGCTGTTTTTT
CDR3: CASSPSRDRYTGELFF

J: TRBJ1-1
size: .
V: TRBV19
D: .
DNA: TGTGCCAGTAGAATGGGGGGTATGACTGAAGCTTTCTTT
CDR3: CASRMGGMTEAFF

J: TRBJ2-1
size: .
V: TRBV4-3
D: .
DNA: TGCGCCAGCAGCCAAGATCGGACGGGGTACAATGAGCAGTTCTTC
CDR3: CASSQDRTGYNEQFF

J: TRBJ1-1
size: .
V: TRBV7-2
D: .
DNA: TGTGCCAGCAGCTTTTCCGCGGGAGGTGGGGATGAAGCTTTCTTT
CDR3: CASSFSAGGGDEAFF

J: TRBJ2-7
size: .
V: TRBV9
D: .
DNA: TGTGCCAGCAGCGTTCAACAGGCTAATTACGAGCAGTACTTC
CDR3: CASSVQQANYEQYF

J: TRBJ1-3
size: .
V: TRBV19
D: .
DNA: TGTGCCACCTTCGGAGTGGGGCTGGGAAACACCATATATTTT
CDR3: CATFGVGLGNTIYF

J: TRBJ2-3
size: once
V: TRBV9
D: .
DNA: TGTGCCAGCAGCGTAGCTACGTCAGATACGCAGTATTTT
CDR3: CASSVATSDTQYF

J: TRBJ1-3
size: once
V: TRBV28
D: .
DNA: TGTGCCAGCAGTTGGGCCTCTGGAAACACCATATATTTT
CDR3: CASSWASGNTIYF

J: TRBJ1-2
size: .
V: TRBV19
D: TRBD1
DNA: TGTGCCAGTAGTATTTTTGCCCCCGGGACAGATATTGAGAATGGCTACACCTTC
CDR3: CASSIFAPGTDIENGYTF

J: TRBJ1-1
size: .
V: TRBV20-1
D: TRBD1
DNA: TGCAGTGCATTACAGGGGTGGGAAGCTTTCTTT
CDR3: CSALQGWEAFF

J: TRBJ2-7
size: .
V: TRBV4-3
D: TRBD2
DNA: TGCGCCAGCAGCCCAGCGGGGGCTTCCTCCAACGAGCAGTACTTC
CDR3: CASSPAGASSNEQYF

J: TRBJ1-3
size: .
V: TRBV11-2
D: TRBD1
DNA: TGTGCCAGCAGCTGGGGACAGCTGGCTGGAAACACCATATATTTT
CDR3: CASSWGQLAGNTIYF

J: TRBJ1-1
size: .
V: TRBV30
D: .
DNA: TGTGCCGGTGACAGACGATTGAACACTGAAGCTTTCTTT
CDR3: CAGDRRLNTEAFF

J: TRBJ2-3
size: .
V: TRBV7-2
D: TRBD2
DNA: TGTGCCAGCAGCTTAGGGGGACTAGTGGGAGATACGCAGTATTTT
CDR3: CASSLGGLVGDTQYF

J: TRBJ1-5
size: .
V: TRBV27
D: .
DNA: TGTGCCAGCAGTTTATCAACCGGGACAAATCAGCCCCAGCATTTT
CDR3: CASSLSTGTNQPQHF

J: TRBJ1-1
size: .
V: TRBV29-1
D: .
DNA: TGCAGCGTTGATCGGACTGAAGCTTTCTTT
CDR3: CSVDRTEAFF

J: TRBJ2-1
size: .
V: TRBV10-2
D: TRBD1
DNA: TGCGCCAGCAGAGGGCGACAGGGTCGCAACAATGAGCAGTTCTTC
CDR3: CASRGRQGRNNEQFF

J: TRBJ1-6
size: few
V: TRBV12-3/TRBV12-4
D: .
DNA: TGTGCCAGCGGGGACTTTTCACCCCTCCACTTT
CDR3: CASGDFSPLHF

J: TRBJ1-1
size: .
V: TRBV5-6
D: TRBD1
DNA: TGTGCCAGCAGCCGTTCTAGGGACAGGGTGATTTACACTGAAGCTTTCTTT
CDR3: CASSRSRDRVIYTEAFF

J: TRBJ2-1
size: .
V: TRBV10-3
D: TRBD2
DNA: TGTGCCATCAGTGAACAGGGACTAGCGGGAGGAGAGCAGTTCTTC
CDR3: CAISEQGLAGGEQFF

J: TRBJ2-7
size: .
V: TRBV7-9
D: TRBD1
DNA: TGTGCCAGCAGCTTAGCCGGGACAGGGGAGGCCTACGAGCAGTACTTC
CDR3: CASSLAGTGEAYEQYF

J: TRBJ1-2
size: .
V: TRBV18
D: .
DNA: TGTGCCAGCCTAGGGGCCCGGTCGGGTGGCTACACCTTC
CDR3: CASLGARSGGYTF

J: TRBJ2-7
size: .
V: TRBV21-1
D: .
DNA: TGTGCCAGCAGCAAAGGGACTAGCCGGGGCGAGCAGTACTTC
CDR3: CASSKGTSRGEQYF

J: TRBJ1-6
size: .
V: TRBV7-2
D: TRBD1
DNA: TGTGCCAGCAGCTTAGTCAAGGGGGCTCGATCACCCCTCCACTTT
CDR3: CASSLVKGARSPLHF

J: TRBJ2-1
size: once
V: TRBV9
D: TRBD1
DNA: TGTGCCAGCAGCGTAGTGGGACAGTCACCCAATGAGCAGTTCTTC
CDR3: CASSVVGQSPNEQFF

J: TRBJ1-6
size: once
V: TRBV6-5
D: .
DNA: TGTGCCAGCAGTTCGTTGGGCTCACCCCTCCACTTT
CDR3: CASSSLGSPLHF

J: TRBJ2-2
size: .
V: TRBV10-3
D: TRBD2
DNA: TGTGCCATCGGGGCTAGCGGGGGGCTGCCACACACCGGGGAGCTGTTTTTT
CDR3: CAIGASGGLPHTGELFF

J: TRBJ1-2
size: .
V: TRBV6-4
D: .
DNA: TGTGCCAGCAGTGACTACGCCGAAGGGGGTGTGGGCTACACCTTC
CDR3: CASSDYAEGGVGYTF

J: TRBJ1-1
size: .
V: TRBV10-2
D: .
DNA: TGCGCCAGCAGCCCCCGCGGAGGCACTGAAGCTTTCTTT
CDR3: CASSPRGGTEAFF